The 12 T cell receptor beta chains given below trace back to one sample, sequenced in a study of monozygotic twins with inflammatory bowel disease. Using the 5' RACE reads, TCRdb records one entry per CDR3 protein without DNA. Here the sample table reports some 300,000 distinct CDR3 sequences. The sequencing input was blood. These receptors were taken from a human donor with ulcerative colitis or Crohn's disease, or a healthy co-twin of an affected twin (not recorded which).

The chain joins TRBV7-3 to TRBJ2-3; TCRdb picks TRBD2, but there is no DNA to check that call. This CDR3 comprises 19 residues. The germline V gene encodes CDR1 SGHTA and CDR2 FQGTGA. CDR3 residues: CASSRVRLAGGLGTDTQYF.

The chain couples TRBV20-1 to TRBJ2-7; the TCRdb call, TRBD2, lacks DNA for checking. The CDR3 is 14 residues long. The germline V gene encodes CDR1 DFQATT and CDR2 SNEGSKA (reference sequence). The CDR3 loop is CSVPFQQGGNEQYF.

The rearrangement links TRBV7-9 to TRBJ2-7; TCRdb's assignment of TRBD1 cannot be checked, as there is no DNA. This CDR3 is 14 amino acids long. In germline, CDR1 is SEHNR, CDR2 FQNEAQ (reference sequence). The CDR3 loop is CASSLSRTAYEQYF.

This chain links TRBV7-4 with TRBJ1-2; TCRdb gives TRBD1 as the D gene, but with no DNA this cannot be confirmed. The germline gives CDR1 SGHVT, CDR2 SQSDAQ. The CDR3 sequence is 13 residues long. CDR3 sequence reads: CASSLCGGKGYTF.

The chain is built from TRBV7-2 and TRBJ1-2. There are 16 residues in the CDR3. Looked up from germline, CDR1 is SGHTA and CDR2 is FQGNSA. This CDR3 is CASSLDGSTQSHGYTF. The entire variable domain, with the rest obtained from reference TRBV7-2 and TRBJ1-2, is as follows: GAGVSQSPSNKVTEKGKDVELRCDPISGHTALYWYRQSLGQGLEFLIYFQGNSAPDKSGLPSDRFSAERTGGSVSTLTIQRTQQEDSAVYLCASSLDGSTQSHGYTFGSGTRLTVV.

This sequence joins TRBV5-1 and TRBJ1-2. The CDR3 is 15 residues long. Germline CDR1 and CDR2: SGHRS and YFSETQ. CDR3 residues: CASSLGGATNYGYTF.

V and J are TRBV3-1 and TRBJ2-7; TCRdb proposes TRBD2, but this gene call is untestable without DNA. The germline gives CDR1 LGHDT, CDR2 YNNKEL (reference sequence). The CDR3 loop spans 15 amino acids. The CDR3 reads CASRADSGSSYEQYF.

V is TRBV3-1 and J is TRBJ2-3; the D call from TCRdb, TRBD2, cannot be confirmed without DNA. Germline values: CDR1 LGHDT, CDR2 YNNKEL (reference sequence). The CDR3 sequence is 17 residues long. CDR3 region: CASSRTSGGASTDTQYF.

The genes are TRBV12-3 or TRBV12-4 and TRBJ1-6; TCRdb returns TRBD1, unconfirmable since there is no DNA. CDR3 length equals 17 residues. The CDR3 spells CASRSTRSGTHNSPLHF.

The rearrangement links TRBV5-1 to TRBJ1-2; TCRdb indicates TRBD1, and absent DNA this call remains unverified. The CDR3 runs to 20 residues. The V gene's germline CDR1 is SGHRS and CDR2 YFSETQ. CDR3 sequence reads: CASSLPLPPGQGPVGYGYTF.

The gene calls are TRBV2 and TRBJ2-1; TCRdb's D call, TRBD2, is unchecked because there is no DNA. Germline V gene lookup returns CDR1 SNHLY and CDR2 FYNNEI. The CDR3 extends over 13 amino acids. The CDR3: CASGRGGYNEQFF.

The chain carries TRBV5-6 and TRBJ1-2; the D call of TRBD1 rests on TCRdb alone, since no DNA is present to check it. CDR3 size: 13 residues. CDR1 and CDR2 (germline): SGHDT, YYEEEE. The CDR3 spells CASSEWGLYGYTF.